This T cell receptor (beta chain) was found in a study of CD8 T cells in Susac syndrome. Whole-study context: Treatment status at blood draw for the Susac syndrome patients was therapy-naive, corticosteroids, or intravenous immunoglobulin alone.

An amount of RNA that ranged from about 0.45 to 1 ug was reverse transcribed with random hexamers. Amplification of TCR beta CDR3 across 54 Vbeta and 13 Jbeta was performed with immunoSEQ multiplex PCR. Each CDR3 protein is one row after TCRdb ran MiXCR on the immunoSEQ multiplex PCR reads. The repertoire includes approximately 80,000 distinct CDR3 sequences, around 94% of them detected once, and about 0.5% sits in the top ten. Comments on this clonotype: Its antigen is still unknown.

The study's findings and limits: Acknowledgment was made by the study that its TCR sequencing and HLA analysis involved a relatively small number of individuals. The total CD8+ repertoires contained under 20 Susac-specific public clones, and the CD8+ TEMRA repertoires contained roughly 5.

The sequenced sample was CD8+ T cells from PBMCs. This receptor was obtained from a human donor with Susac syndrome.

CDR3: CASSHVGTSTHEQYF. CDR3 bases: TGTGCCAGCAGCCATGTCGGGACTAGCACCCACGAGCAGTACTTC. The V call is TRBV3-1, the J call TRBJ2-7, with 9 bases aligning to TRBD2. Trimming took 3 bases from V and 5 from J; bases not matched to a gene: 8. The germline CDR1 and CDR2 sequences are LGHDT and YNNKEL (reference sequence). The CDR3 is 15 residues long.